The T cell receptor (beta chain) described here comes from a study of read filtering for tumor transcriptome and immune sequencing. For the study at large: IR-seq gave about 3.5 to 10.27 million TCR reads per sample; RNA-seq gave about 75 to 1,300.

Findings and caveats of the study: Correlation between methods rose after single-read clonotypes were removed. About 82% of IR-seq clonotypes had a single read, yet these held about 3.5% of reads. IR-seq captured clonotypes deeper and more reliably than RNA-seq.

This clonotype was counted at least ten times. The antigen is unknown. Trimming left V 7 bases short and J 0 bases short, with 11 bases between. CDR1 and CDR2 (germline): SGHTA, FQGNSA. The length of the CDR3 is 14 residues. Molecular barcoded adaptors covering alpha/delta and beta/gamma chains were used on around 370 ng RNA. TCRdb reprocessed the reads via MiXCR and lists one record per CDR3 protein. The table lists roughly 24,000 distinct CDR3 sequences, roughly 15% of them singletons. This sequence joins TRBV7-2 and TRBJ2-3, with TRBD2 as a possible D gene (6 bases). The TCR comes from a donor aged 40 or older with multiple myeloma. The sequenced sample consisted of a population of CD138-negative cells sorted from bone marrow. The CDR3 protein is CASNGGTSTDTQYF. CDR3 nucleotide sequence: TGTGCCAGCAATGGCGGGACTAGCACAGATACGCAGTATTTT.